This is a list of T cell receptor beta chains from one sample in a study of T cell repertoires in cytomegalovirus infection. TCRdb passed the reads through MiXCR, listing each CDR3 protein once. This sample has approximately 470,000 distinct CDR3 sequences, with more than 40% found just once. Their cognate antigens are unknown. The material sequenced was cultured PBMCs, taken from culture after CMV antigen stimulation. The receptor set was obtained from a human donor in good health (CMV status not recorded). Some clones in this sample may be carry-over from other donors' samples. Both conserved end residues are part of each CDR3. D genes are given only for firm matches. Rows give clone size only sometimes, using once, few, many, or a class for an expanded clone.

v_call: TRBV20-1; clone_size: NA; j_call: TRBJ2-1; d_call: NA; cdr3_nt: TGCAGTGCTAGTATCCCCAACGGGAAGTACAATGAGCAGTTCTTC; cdr3_aa: CSASIPNGKYNEQFF
v_call: TRBV11-2; clone_size: NA; j_call: TRBJ2-3; d_call: NA; cdr3_nt: TGTGCCAGCAGCTTCGGGGCTTCGAACACAGATACGCAGTATTTT; cdr3_aa: CASSFGASNTDTQYF
v_call: TRBV7-2; clone_size: few; j_call: TRBJ2-3; d_call: NA; cdr3_nt: TGTGCCAGCAGCTTACGGACAGCCCTGATGGATACGCAGTATTTT; cdr3_aa: CASSLRTALMDTQYF
v_call: TRBV27; clone_size: NA; j_call: TRBJ2-7; d_call: TRBD1; cdr3_nt: TGTGCCAGCAGTTTAGGACAGGGGTGGTCCTACGAGCAGTACTTC; cdr3_aa: CASSLGQGWSYEQYF
v_call: TRBV10-3; clone_size: NA; j_call: TRBJ1-2; d_call: NA; cdr3_nt: TGTGCCATCAGTGCTTTGTTGAGCTATGGCTACACCTTC; cdr3_aa: CAISALLSYGYTF
v_call: TRBV7-2; clone_size: NA; j_call: TRBJ2-1; d_call: NA; cdr3_nt: TGTGCCAGCAGCTCAGGGGCTAGCCGGAATGAGCAGTTCTTC; cdr3_aa: CASSSGASRNEQFF
v_call: TRBV7-6; clone_size: NA; j_call: TRBJ2-5; d_call: TRBD2; cdr3_nt: TGTGCCAGCAGCTTAGCAGCGGGGGAAGAGACCCAGTACTTC; cdr3_aa: CASSLAAGEETQYF
v_call: TRBV6-6; clone_size: once; j_call: TRBJ2-3; d_call: TRBD2; cdr3_nt: TGTGCCAGCAGTAGGCCCGAAGGGAGGGTAGAAGATACGCAGTATTTT; cdr3_aa: CASSRPEGRVEDTQYF
v_call: TRBV11-2; clone_size: few; j_call: TRBJ2-7; d_call: TRBD2; cdr3_nt: TGTGCCAGCAGCGACCCTAGCGGGAGCTACGAGCAGTACTTC; cdr3_aa: CASSDPSGSYEQYF
v_call: TRBV7-2; clone_size: few; j_call: TRBJ2-1; d_call: NA; cdr3_nt: TGTGCCAGCAGCTTACGCCAAGGGGACCCCTACAATGAGCAGTTCTTC; cdr3_aa: CASSLRQGDPYNEQFF
v_call: TRBV6-2/TRBV6-3; clone_size: NA; j_call: TRBJ2-7; d_call: TRBD2; cdr3_nt: TGTGCCAGCAGTTACTCTTTTCGTCTAGCGGGAGGTATCTACGAGCAGTACTTC; cdr3_aa: CASSYSFRLAGGIYEQYF
v_call: TRBV5-5; clone_size: NA; j_call: TRBJ2-7; d_call: TRBD1; cdr3_nt: TGTGCCAGCAGCCCGGCTTGGGGGACAGGGTACTACGAGCAGTACTTC; cdr3_aa: CASSPAWGTGYYEQYF
v_call: TRBV4-1; clone_size: NA; j_call: TRBJ2-1; d_call: NA; cdr3_nt: TGCGCCAGCAGCCAAGCGATAGGGGAGCAGTTCTTC; cdr3_aa: CASSQAIGEQFF
v_call: TRBV20-1; clone_size: NA; j_call: TRBJ1-4; d_call: NA; cdr3_nt: TGCAGTGCTAGAGATAGGAGATCTAATGAAAAACTGTTTTTT; cdr3_aa: CSARDRRSNEKLFF
v_call: TRBV12-3/TRBV12-4; clone_size: NA; j_call: TRBJ2-2; d_call: TRBD1; cdr3_nt: TGTGCCAGCAGTCACGACAGGGGCGTAGGCACCGGGGAGCTGTTTTTT; cdr3_aa: CASSHDRGVGTGELFF
v_call: TRBV7-2; clone_size: few; j_call: TRBJ2-1; d_call: NA; cdr3_nt: TGTGCCAGCAGTTCGTCCGGTTACAATGAGCAGTTCTTC; cdr3_aa: CASSSSGYNEQFF
v_call: TRBV12-3/TRBV12-4; clone_size: few; j_call: TRBJ2-7; d_call: NA; cdr3_nt: TGTGCCAGCAGTTCCCTACTAGCCCAAAACTACGAGCAGTACTTC; cdr3_aa: CASSSLLAQNYEQYF
v_call: TRBV19; clone_size: few; j_call: TRBJ2-7; d_call: NA; cdr3_nt: TGTGCCAGTAGTAGTGGACTCACGGAGCAGTACTTC; cdr3_aa: CASSSGLTEQYF
v_call: TRBV4-1; clone_size: NA; j_call: TRBJ1-1; d_call: NA; cdr3_nt: TGCGCCAGCAGCCAACGCGCATTAAAAGGGGGGGGGAACACTGAAGCTTTCTTT; cdr3_aa: CASSQRALKGGGNTEAFF
v_call: TRBV11-2; clone_size: few; j_call: TRBJ2-7; d_call: NA; cdr3_nt: TGTGCCAGCAGCTTAAGGACCCCTTACGAGCAGTACTTC; cdr3_aa: CASSLRTPYEQYF
v_call: TRBV10-3; clone_size: NA; j_call: TRBJ2-7; d_call: TRBD1; cdr3_nt: TGTGCCATCAGTGAGCCGGGACAGGGATCCTACGAGCAGTACTTC; cdr3_aa: CAISEPGQGSYEQYF
v_call: TRBV20-1; clone_size: NA; j_call: TRBJ1-2; d_call: NA; cdr3_nt: TGCAGTGCTAGAGTGGCTGGGCCCTATGGCTACACCTTC; cdr3_aa: CSARVAGPYGYTF